These 32 T cell receptor beta chains originate from one sample sequenced in a study of a mutant IDH1 vaccine in newly diagnosed glioma. Time point meaning: baseline, week 1 (first vaccination visit). Treatment described: pre-vaccination baseline after standard-of-care therapy. The assay was immunoSEQ multiplex PCR, and TCRdb's table has in-frame clones only and misses some. The sample records some 68,000 clones, 60% to 85% being singletons. The sample was PBMCs, taken from a glioma patient treated with radiotherapy, temozolomide or both. All receptors derive from a man over 45 with glioma.

A few counts support this clone. This chain connects TRBV7-9 to TRBJ1-1; no firm D call. The length of the CDR3 is 11 residues. Germline V gives CDR1 SEHNR, CDR2 FQNEAQ (reference sequence). V lost 4 bases and J lost 12, with 12 bases in between. The CDR3 here is CASSSGIVPFF. CDR3 nucleotide sequence: TGTGCCAGCAGCTCCGGGATCGTCCCTTTCTTT.

This sequence joins TRBV4-3 and TRBJ2-7; D gene ambiguous. V was trimmed by 0 bases and J by 2 bases, leaving 8 bases between them. Germline values: CDR1 LGHNA, CDR2 YSLEER. The CDR3 is 14 residues long. The chain's CDR3 is CASSQELFAYEQYF. For the CDR3, the DNA is TGCGCCAGCAGCCAAGAGTTATTCGCCTACGAGCAGTACTTC.

The table lists this clone with a count of one. The chain uses TRBV29-1 and TRBJ2-3, with D uncertain. The V gene's germline CDR1 is SQVTM and CDR2 ANQGSEA. CDR3 size: 12 residues. Deletions cut 3 bases from V and 5 bases from J, with 9 bases between. Written as DNA, the CDR3 is TGCAGCGTTGATATTTTGGGAGATACGCAGTATTTT. Translation: CSVDILGDTQYF.

The J gene is TRBJ2-7, the V gene TRBV10-2, with 11 bases fitting TRBD2. CDR1 and CDR2 (germline): WSHSY, SAAADI. V lost 6 bases and J lost 7; bases outside the gene matches: 11. The CDR3 length is 15 residues. The CDR3 bases are TGCGCCAGCAGGCTCTCTCTAGCGGGGGGAAGAGAGCAGTACTTC. This sequence encodes CASRLSLAGGREQYF.

CDR3: CASSSRLKETQYF. The CDR3 region has the DNA TGTGCCAGCAGTTCTAGACTAAAAGAGACCCAGTACTTC. This rearrangement joins TRBV6-6 to TRBJ2-5; D possibly corresponds to TRBD2 (5 bases). Germline CDR1 MNHNY, CDR2 SVGAGI (reference sequence). The CDR3 extends over 13 amino acids. With 4 bases removed from V and 3 bases from J, the gap between germline ends came to 9 bases.

V gene TRBV29-1 combines with J gene TRBJ1-2; D gene unclear. With 0 bases removed from V and 4 bases from J, the gap between germline ends came to 15 bases. The CDR3 contains 15 residues. CDR1 and CDR2 (germline): SQVTM, ANQGSEA. The CDR3 nucleotides are TGCAGCGTTGAAGATCCCGCAGGTCCGGTCTATGGCTACACCTTC. Protein: CSVEDPAGPVYGYTF. Based on the CDR3 plus reference TRBV29-1 and TRBJ1-2, the full variable domain is SAVISQKPSRDICQRGTSLTIQCQVDSQVTMMFWYRQQPGQSLTLIATANQGSEATYESGFVIDKFPISRPNLTFSTLTVSNMSPEDSSIYLCSVEDPAGPVYGYTFGSGTRLTVV.

This clone was seen just once. This may be a read error: a much more frequent sequence differs by one nucleotide. The V gene is TRBV7-2, the J gene TRBJ1-2; no firm D call. Germline loops: CDR1 SGHTA, CDR2 FQGNSA. This CDR3 has 12 amino acids. The V and J ends lost 0 bases and 4 bases respectively, with 3 bases between them. The CDR3 coding sequence is TGTGCCAGCAGCTTAGCTACCTATGGCTACACCTTC. Translating it yields CASSLATYGYTF. The whole variable domain, filled in from reference TRBV7-2 and TRBJ1-2, reads GAGVSQSPSNKVTEKGKDVELRCDPISGHTALYWYRQSLGQGLEFLIYFQGNSAPDKSGLPSDRFSAERTGGSVSTLTIQRTQQEDSAVYLCASSLATYGYTFGSGTRLTVV.

This chain connects TRBV5-5 to TRBJ2-6; D remains unclear. Germline V gene data show CDR1 as SGHKS and CDR2 as YYEKEE (reference sequence). This CDR3 has 16 amino acids. Trimming stripped 3 bases from V and 2 bases from J, with 12 bases between. The DNA for the CDR3 is TGTGCCAGCAGCTCCGGAAGGGCACCTGGGGCCAACGTCCTGACTTTC. Encoded protein: CASSSGRAPGANVLTF. The full variable domain, with the rest looked up from reference TRBV5-5 and TRBJ2-6, is DAGVTQSPTHLIKTRGQQVTLRCSPISGHKSVSWYQQVLGQGPQFIFQYYEKEERGRGNFPDRFSARQFPNYSSELNVNALLLGDSALYLCASSSGRAPGANVLTFGAGSRLTVL.

The chain recombines TRBV27 with TRBJ1-1; a possible D gene is TRBD1 (6 bases). Trimming stripped 7 bases from V and 8 bases from J, with 17 bases between. Germline V lookup: CDR1 MNHEY, CDR2 SMNVEV (reference sequence). The CDR3 has 13 residues. The CDR3 sequence: CASTRNGGAEAFF. CDR3 nucleotide sequence: TGTGCCAGCACCAGAAACGGGGGGGCCGAAGCTTTCTTT.

The chain combines TRBV6-1 with TRBJ2-3, with a weak D call TRBD1 (6 bases). The CDR3 is made up of 12 amino acids. Trimming cost V 6 bases and J 5 bases, with 9 bases left between them. Per germline, CDR1 MNHNS and CDR2 SASEGT. The CDR3 is CASSQTGDTQYF. The CDR3 DNA reads TGTGCCAGCAGCCAGACAGGAGATACGCAGTATTTT.

As for this clone: The junction and the germline gene differ at one end; a read error may be behind it. CDR3 sequence: CSVEDRVYEQFF. CDR3 bases: TGCAGCGTAGAAGACAGGGTCTATGAGCAGTTCTTC. The rearrangement uses TRBV29-1 and TRBJ2-1; 7 bases agree with TRBD1. From germline, CDR1 is SQVTM and CDR2 ANQGSEA. The length of the CDR3 is 12 residues.

Remarks on this clone: This same CDR3 is encoded by further DNA sequences in the sample. The rearrangement uses TRBV7-2 and TRBJ2-3, with TRBD2 as a possible D gene (7 bases). Germline CDR1 and CDR2: SGHTA and FQGNSA. This CDR3 has 15 amino acids. V was cut by 1 base and J by 3 bases, with 11 bases left in between. Here the CDR3 DNA reads TGTGCCAGCAGCTTAGGAGGGGGGGCAACAGATACGCAGTATTTT. Translated, it gives CASSLGGGATDTQYF.

The chain is built from TRBV4-2 and TRBJ2-7; tentatively, D is TRBD1 or TRBD2 (5 bases each). CDR1 is LGHNA and CDR2 is YNFKEQ in the germline V gene. CDR3 size: 17 residues. V shed 1 base and J shed 3 bases, with 19 bases lying between them. The CDR3 DNA is TGTGCCAGCAGCCAAGGACAGAGGGCAGGGTTGGGCTACGAGCAGTACTTC. This encodes CASSQGQRAGLGYEQYF.

The V gene is TRBV28, the J gene TRBJ1-2; D not certain. Germline CDR1 reads MDHEN; CDR2 reads SYDVKM. Deletions cut 5 bases from V and 8 bases from J, with 18 bases between. The CDR3 has 14 amino acids. CDR3 sequence reads: CASSILGRGEGYTF. The CDR3 coding sequence is TGTGCCAGCAGTATCCTAGGACGGGGTGAGGGCTACACCTTC.

The chain links TRBV5-1 to TRBJ2-7; the D gene could be TRBD1 or TRBD2 (5 bases each). Germline assignment: CDR1 SGHRS and CDR2 YFSETQ. V lost 3 bases to trimming and J lost 3 bases, with 13 bases between them. CDR3 length: 14 amino acids. This chain's CDR3 is CASSSLRGNYEQYF. CDR3 DNA: TGCGCCAGCAGCTCTCTGAGGGGAAACTACGAGCAGTACTTC.

As regards this clone: The same CDR3 is also encoded by other DNA sequences in this sample. This rearrangement joins TRBV29-1 to TRBJ1-1; D possibly corresponds to TRBD1 (6 bases). The CDR3 is 13 amino acids. Per germline, CDR1 SQVTM and CDR2 ANQGSEA. Trimming shortened V by 6 bases and J by 0 bases, and 11 bases separated the two germline ends. Here the CDR3 reads CSVRQAMNTEAFF. The CDR3 DNA is TGCAGCGTACGACAGGCTATGAACACTGAAGCTTTCTTT.

About this clone itself: Other nucleotide sequences from this sample produce the same CDR3. This rearrangement joins TRBV18 to TRBJ2-2; D perhaps matches TRBD2 (6 bases). The CDR3 totals 13 residues. CDR1 and CDR2 (germline): KGHSH, LQKENI. Between the trimmed V and J ends, which lost 2 bases and 5 bases, there was a span of 6 bases. The CDR3 DNA sequence: TGTGCCAGCTCACCAGGGACTACCGGGGAGCTGTTTTTT. Translating gives CASSPGTTGELFF.

This clone was found a few times. The V gene is TRBV5-1, the J gene TRBJ2-2, with D perhaps being TRBD1 or TRBD2 (5 bases each). Germline V lookup: CDR1 SGHRS, CDR2 YFSETQ. This CDR3 is 16 amino acids long. The germline V and J ends were trimmed by 0 bases and 2 bases, with 11 bases remaining between them. CDR3 sequence reads: CASSLVGTPNTGELFF. CDR3 DNA: TGCGCCAGCAGCTTGGTAGGGACCCCTAACACCGGGGAGCTGTTTTTT.

The chain is built from TRBV10-1 and TRBJ1-5; D uncertain. The V gene's germline CDR1 is WNHNN and CDR2 SYGVQD (reference sequence). The CDR3 length is 12 residues. V lost 4 bases and J 7 bases, leaving 8 bases between the germline ends. The CDR3 sequence is CASSVREQPQHF. Written as DNA, the CDR3 is TGCGCCAGCAGTGTTCGAGAACAGCCCCAGCATTTT.

This clone was seen a handful of times. This chain uses TRBV10-3 with TRBJ2-2; D is tentatively TRBD1 or TRBD2 (6 bases each). Between the trimmed V and J ends, which lost 10 bases and 1 base, there was a span of 13 bases. Looked up from germline, CDR1 is ENHRY and CDR2 is SYGVKD. This CDR3 region has 14 residues. CDR3 bases: TGTGCCACCAAGGGGGGAGAGAACACCGGGGAGCTGTTTTTT. Translated, it gives CATKGGENTGELFF.

This clone has just one count. This chain links TRBV10-3 with TRBJ2-3; TRBD1 is a possible D gene (5 bases). Germline V lookup: CDR1 ENHRY, CDR2 SYGVKD. The CDR3 sequence is 12 residues long. Deletions cut 6 bases from V and 3 bases from J, with 7 bases between. In DNA form, the CDR3 reads TGTGCCATCAGCAGGGTAACAGATACGCAGTATTTT. Its translation: CAISRVTDTQYF.

The chain links TRBV28 to TRBJ2-2; 8 bases are a match to TRBD1. The V segment lost 1 base and the J segment 5 bases; nucleotides outside the gene matches: 6. Germline CDR1 MDHEN, CDR2 SYDVKM. This CDR3 is built from 16 residues. For the CDR3, the DNA is TGTGCCAGCAGTTTATTCTCGACAGGGGCAACCGGGGAGCTGTTTTTT. It codes for CASSLFSTGATGELFF. The full variable domain, completed using reference TRBV28 and TRBJ2-2, is DVKVTQSSRYLVKRTGEKVFLECVQDMDHENMFWYRQDPGLGLRLIYFSYDVKMKEKGDIPEGYSVSREKKERFSLILESASTNQTSMYLCASSLFSTGATGELFFGEGSRLTVL.

The gene calls are TRBV4-2 and TRBJ1-2, with D unresolved. V lost 0 bases and J 4 bases, leaving 6 bases between the germline ends. The CDR3 covers 13 residues. Germline values: CDR1 LGHNA, CDR2 YNFKEQ. The CDR3 loop is CASSQDLLYGYTF. The CDR3 bases are TGTGCCAGCAGCCAAGATCTACTCTATGGCTACACCTTC.

The table lists this clone with a count of one. CDR3 in DNA: TGTGCCAGCAGCGTAGAAGTCGGGGGGCGCGGCACTGAAGCTTTCTTT. Amino acids: CASSVEVGGRGTEAFF. The chain is built from TRBV9 and TRBJ1-1; maybe TRBD1 (6 bases). V lost 0 bases and J 4 bases, leaving 16 bases between the germline ends. The germline gives CDR1 SGDLS, CDR2 YYNGEE. The CDR3 has 16 residues.

The chain has TRBV5-1 and TRBJ1-2; no firm D call. In germline, CDR1 is SGHRS, CDR2 YFSETQ. This CDR3 region has 15 residues. V lost 0 bases and J lost 1, with 10 bases in between. The CDR3 sequence is CASSLALRGNYGYTF. Here the CDR3 DNA reads TGCGCCAGCAGCTTGGCCCTTCGGGGTAACTATGGCTACACCTTC.

This rearrangement joins TRBV18 to TRBJ1-5, with 7 positions matching TRBD1. The CDR3 has 16 amino acids. V trimming: 2 bases; J trimming: 0 bases; junction bases outside the gene matches: 4. Germline-derived CDR1 and CDR2 are KGHSH and LQKENI. The CDR3 DNA is TGTGCCAGCTCACCAGGGACAGTTTATAGCAATCAGCCCCAGCATTTT. This sequence encodes CASSPGTVYSNQPQHF.

This sequence joins TRBV6-5 and TRBJ2-7, with TRBD1 matching 7 bases. J was trimmed by 7 bases and V by 6 bases; bases with no gene match: 9. Germline values: CDR1 MNHEY, CDR2 SVGAGI. The CDR3 runs to 13 residues. CDR3 in amino acids: CASSSTGSGEQYF. The CDR3 DNA reads as TGTGCCAGCAGCTCGACAGGGTCGGGAGAGCAGTACTTC.

The table lists this clone with a count of one. The chain recombines TRBV19 with TRBJ1-5, with D maybe TRBD1 (5 bases). V lost 3 bases to trimming and J lost 6 bases, with 12 bases between them. CDR1 and CDR2 (germline): LNHDA, SQIVND (reference sequence). The CDR3 has 14 residues. CDR3 residues: CASSIMQGRQPQHF. As DNA, the CDR3 is TGTGCCAGTAGTATCATGCAGGGACGTCAGCCCCAGCATTTT.

This clone was seen repeatedly, ten times or more. This chain connects TRBV18 to TRBJ1-1; no firm D call. V was pared by 6 bases and J by 2 bases, with 13 bases between. The CDR3 runs to 14 residues. Germline lookup yields CDR1 KGHSH and CDR2 LQKENI. Written as DNA, the CDR3 is TGTGCCAGCTCCGGAACGGACTCCAACACTGAAGCTTTCTTT. Amino acids: CASSGTDSNTEAFF.

The gene calls are TRBV6-6 and TRBJ1-2; D is uncertain. This CDR3 has 11 amino acids. V lost 5 bases and J 7 bases, leaving 8 bases between the germline ends. Looked up from germline, CDR1 is MNHNY and CDR2 is SVGAGI (reference sequence). The CDR3 loop is CASSLEGGYTF. DNA of the CDR3: TGTGCCAGCAGTCTCGAGGGTGGCTACACCTTC.

V and J are TRBV7-9 and TRBJ2-7; D might be TRBD2 (5 bases). The germline V and J ends were trimmed by 1 base and 2 bases, with 12 bases remaining between them. This CDR3 has 15 residues. Germline V gene data show CDR1 as SEHNR and CDR2 as FQNEAQ (reference sequence). The chain's CDR3 is CASSLGKGRAYEQYF. DNA for the CDR3: TGTGCCAGCAGCTTAGGGAAAGGGCGGGCCTACGAGCAGTACTTC.

This sequence joins TRBV30 and TRBJ2-2, with D unclear. The CDR3 length is 13 residues. CDR1 and CDR2 from the germline V gene are GTSNPN and SVGIG (reference sequence). Deletions cut 5 bases from V and 0 bases from J, with 7 bases between. The CDR3 loop is CAWGVSNTGELFF. The CDR3, as DNA: TGTGCCTGGGGAGTCTCGAACACCGGGGAGCTGTTTTTT.